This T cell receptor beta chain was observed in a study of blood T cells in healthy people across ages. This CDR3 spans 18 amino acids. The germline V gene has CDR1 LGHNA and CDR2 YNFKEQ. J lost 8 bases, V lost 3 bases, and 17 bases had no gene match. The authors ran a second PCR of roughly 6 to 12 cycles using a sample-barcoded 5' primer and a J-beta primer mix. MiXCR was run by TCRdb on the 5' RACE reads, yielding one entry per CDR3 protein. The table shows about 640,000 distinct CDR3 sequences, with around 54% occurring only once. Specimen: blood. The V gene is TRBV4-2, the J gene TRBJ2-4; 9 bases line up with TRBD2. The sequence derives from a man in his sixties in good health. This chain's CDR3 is CASSHARTGGLAGYIQYF. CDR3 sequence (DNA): TGTGCCAGCAGCCACGCTAGAACGGGGGGACTAGCCGGGTACATTCAGTACTTC.